The 27 T cell receptor beta chains presented below share a single source sample, sequenced in a study of blood T cell repertoires in COVID-19 (dated by TCRdb to 2019 to 2021). Library creation used the immunoSEQ multiplex PCR assay. The source is immuneACCESS, and TCRdb retained only in-frame sequences with V and J called. Part of the clones is not carried over; for the studies checked, unresolved V genes explain less than half of this, and the remainder is unexplained. The sample includes more than 85,000 clones, with approximately 85% observed a single time. Around 12% of the sample comes from the top ten. Sequencing input: peripheral blood. Receptor source: a human donor in a cohort sampled during active COVID-19.

The chain carries TRBV6-6 and TRBJ2-1, with TRBD1 as a possible D gene (6 bases). The CDR3 consists of 14 residues. Germline lookup yields CDR1 MNHNY and CDR2 SVGAGI (reference sequence). V lost 2 bases to trimming and J lost 10 bases, with 15 bases between them. Here the CDR3 reads CASSYGVRGEEQFF. The CDR3 nucleotides read TGTGCCAGCAGTTACGGGGTCAGGGGTGAGGAGCAGTTCTTC.

The chain carries TRBV25-1 and TRBJ2-7; 8 bases match TRBD2. The CDR3 runs to 16 residues. Germline V CDR1 and CDR2: MGHDK, SYGVNS. The trim removed 0 bases at V and 6 bases at J, leaving 10 bases unmatched. CDR3 sequence: CASSEYRGLVRSEQYF. The CDR3 DNA follows: TGTGCCAGCAGTGAATATAGGGGACTAGTTCGGTCCGAGCAGTACTTC.

The V gene is TRBV9, the J gene TRBJ1-2; D unclear. Germline loops: CDR1 SGDLS, CDR2 YYNGEE. The CDR3 contains 14 residues. The germline V and J ends were trimmed by 0 bases and 5 bases, with 11 bases remaining between them. The CDR3 DNA reads as TGTGCCAGCAGCGTAGCTAATACAGATTATGGCTACACCTTC. Its protein is CASSVANTDYGYTF.

The V call is TRBV7-9, the J call TRBJ1-6; TRBD1 is a possible D gene (5 bases). V was pared by 3 bases and J by 10 bases, with 10 bases between. Germline assignment: CDR1 SEHNR and CDR2 FQNEAQ (reference sequence). This CDR3 is built from 13 residues. In nucleotides, the CDR3 is TGTGCCAGCAGCTTCCGGCGGGACTCACCCCTCCACTTT. It is translated as CASSFRRDSPLHF.

The V gene is TRBV15, the J gene TRBJ2-3, with 7 bases fitting TRBD2. Germline CDR1 is LNHNV and CDR2 is YYDKDF (reference sequence). The length of the CDR3 is 14 residues. The ends lost 0 bases at V and 6 bases at J; junction bases unmatched: 3. CDR3: CATSRDMGGDTQYF. CDR3 nucleotide sequence: TGTGCCACCAGCAGAGATATGGGGGGGGATACGCAGTATTTT. The variable domain in full, with the rest retrieved from reference TRBV15 and TRBJ2-3, is DAMVIQNPRYQVTQFGKPVTLSCSQTLNHNVMYWYQQKSSQAPKLLFHYYDKDFNNEADTPDNFQSRRPNTSFCFLDIRSPGLGDTAMYLCATSRDMGGDTQYFGPGTRLTVL.

This clone was seen once. The rearrangement links TRBV4-2 to TRBJ1-5; D remains unclear. Per the germline V gene, CDR1 is LGHNA and CDR2 is YNFKEQ. This CDR3 contains 17 residues. Trimming left V 0 bases short and J 1 base short, with 13 bases between. The CDR3 spells CASSQDLGSQSNQPQHF. The CDR3 region has the DNA TGTGCCAGCAGCCAAGATTTGGGCAGCCAGAGCAATCAGCCCCAGCATTTT.

This sequence joins TRBV6-6 and TRBJ2-3; the match to TRBD2 covers 10 bases. Per germline, CDR1 MNHNY and CDR2 SVGAGI (reference sequence). The V and J ends lost 6 bases and 3 bases, in that order; junction bases with no gene match: 3. The CDR3 sequence is 14 residues long. In DNA form, the CDR3 reads TGTGCCAGCAGAGCTAGCGGGGGAACAGATACGCAGTATTTT. This gives the protein CASRASGGTDTQYF.

This clone was picked up one time. The gene calls are TRBV14 and TRBJ2-7; no definite D call. Per the germline V gene, CDR1 is SGHDN and CDR2 is FVKESK. This CDR3 contains 13 residues. V shed 6 bases and J shed 6 bases, with 15 bases lying between them. CDR3 in amino acids: CASSGARFSEQYF. CDR3 bases: TGTGCCAGCAGTGGAGCGAGGTTTTCCGAGCAGTACTTC.

CDR3 DNA sequence: TGTGCCAGCAGTCTGACAGGAATAACCGACAAGCCCCAGCATTTT. Translation gives CASSLTGITDKPQHF. The chain combines TRBV28 with TRBJ1-5; tentative D call: TRBD1 (6 bases). V was shortened by 5 bases and J by 8 bases, with 19 bases between the two germline ends. Germline CDR1 MDHEN, CDR2 SYDVKM. The CDR3 sequence is 15 residues long.

The V and J genes are TRBV4-1 and TRBJ2-1; D is unresolved. This CDR3 spans 13 amino acids. Germline V lookup: CDR1 MGHRA, CDR2 YSYEKL. V lost 4 bases and J lost 4, with 8 bases in between. The CDR3 region is CASSRGIYNEQFF. The CDR3 DNA reads as TGCGCCAGCAGCCGAGGAATATACAATGAGCAGTTCTTC.

The rearrangement links TRBV5-5 to TRBJ2-7; 7 nucleotides align to TRBD2. The CDR3 is made up of 15 amino acids. CDR1 and CDR2 from the germline V gene are SGHKS and YYEKEE (reference sequence). Trimming at V came to 1 base and at J to 3 bases, leaving 7 bases not matched to a gene. CDR3 nucleotides: TGTGCCAGCAGCTTGTCTAGCGGATCACACTACGAGCAGTACTTC. It encodes CASSLSSGSHYEQYF.

The chain employs TRBV5-1 and TRBJ1-2; D gene ambiguous. CDR1 is SGHRS, CDR2 YFSETQ, per germline. CDR3 length equals 13 residues. The germline V and J ends were trimmed by 4 bases and 0 bases, with 7 bases remaining between them. The CDR3 DNA is TGCGCCAGCAGCCCCGGGGCTAACTATGGCTACACCTTC. It specifies CASSPGANYGYTF.

The chain carries TRBV28 and TRBJ1-6; 7 bases agree with TRBD1. Per germline, CDR1 MDHEN and CDR2 SYDVKM. Trimming took 6 bases from V and 5 from J; bases not matched to a gene: 1. This CDR3 is 13 amino acids long. CDR3 nucleotide sequence: TGTGCCAGCAGGACAGGGAATAATTCACCCCTCCACTTT. Its protein product is CASRTGNNSPLHF.

The chain has TRBV19 and TRBJ1-2; 10 positions match TRBD1. There are 14 residues in the CDR3. Germline V gene lookup returns CDR1 LNHDA and CDR2 SQIVND (reference sequence). V gave up 7 bases and J gave up 4 bases; unmatched junction bases: 6. This chain's CDR3 is CASTKDRGGYGYTF. CDR3 in DNA: TGTGCCAGTACCAAGGACAGGGGGGGCTATGGCTACACCTTC.

The chain combines TRBV21-1 with TRBJ1-5. TRBV21-1 is given as a pseudogene. This CDR3 contains 19 residues. As DNA, the CDR3 is TGTGCCAGCAGCAAAGCGGGGCCAGGAGGGCAATATAGCAATCAGCCCCAGCATTTT. Residues: CASSKAGPGGQYSNQPQHF.

The chain carries TRBV7-2 and TRBJ2-1, with 8 bases identical to TRBD2. The CDR3 has 20 residues. CDR1 and CDR2 from the germline V gene are SGHTA and FQGNSA. Trimming at V came to 0 bases and at J to 7 bases, leaving 20 bases not matched to a gene. This chain's CDR3 is CASSLAQRDRSMPGGNEQFF. For the CDR3, the DNA is TGTGCCAGCAGCTTAGCCCAACGGGACCGATCGATGCCGGGGGGGAATGAGCAGTTCTTC.

V is TRBV25-1 and J is TRBJ1-2, with D unresolved. CDR3 length: 17 residues. V shed 1 base and J shed 2 bases, with 17 bases lying between them. CDR1 is MGHDK and CDR2 is SYGVNS in the germline V gene. The CDR3 DNA sequence: TGTGCCAGCAGTGAATGGGGAGGGAGGGAGATCAACTATGGCTACACCTTC. Its protein product is CASSEWGGREINYGYTF.

The V and J genes are TRBV3-1 (or the pseudogene TRBV3-2) and TRBJ2-5; TRBD2 is a possible D gene (5 bases). With 3 bases removed from V and 4 bases from J, the gap between germline ends came to 12 bases. CDR1 is LGHDT, CDR2 YNNKEL, per germline (reference sequence). CDR3 size: 14 residues. The CDR3 here is CASSHRAAGETQYF. The CDR3 coding sequence is TGTGCCAGCAGCCACCGGGCGGCGGGAGAGACCCAGTACTTC.

The chain has TRBV19 and TRBJ1-5; D unresolved. This CDR3 has 13 residues. The V end lost 7 bases, the J end lost 2 bases, and 9 bases lay between the germline ends. The germline V gene encodes CDR1 LNHDA and CDR2 SQIVND (reference sequence). CDR3 DNA sequence: TGTGCCAGTACCCCCCCGGGCAATCAGCCCCAGCATTTT. This sequence encodes CASTPPGNQPQHF.

The chain is built from TRBV4-3 and TRBJ2-3; no clear D. Per germline, CDR1 LGHNA and CDR2 YSLEER. The CDR3 spans 15 residues. V lost 0 bases to trimming and J lost 0 bases, with 7 bases between them. CDR3 loop: CASSQEASSTDTQYF. CDR3 DNA sequence: TGCGCCAGCAGCCAAGAGGCCAGTAGCACAGATACGCAGTATTTT.

V is TRBV5-6 and J is TRBJ1-1; TRBD1 aligns across 7 bases. V dropped 0 bases and J dropped 5; count of bases not matched to a gene: 4. The CDR3 is 14 amino acids. The germline gives CDR1 SGHDT, CDR2 YYEEEE. The CDR3 loop reads CASSLGSRGTEAFF. The DNA of the CDR3 is TGTGCCAGCAGCTTGGGTAGCAGGGGGACTGAAGCTTTCTTT.

The chain joins TRBV27 to TRBJ2-7; TRBD2 matches at 9 bases. This CDR3 has 14 amino acids. With 9 bases clipped from V and 7 bases from J, the junction kept 13 bases outside the gene matches. Germline CDR1 MNHEY, CDR2 SMNVEV (reference sequence). The CDR3 is CASQKAGGYREQYF. In nucleotides, the CDR3 is TGTGCCAGTCAGAAGGCGGGAGGGTATCGGGAGCAGTACTTC.

The J gene is TRBJ2-5, the V gene TRBV30; the match to TRBD2 covers 12 bases. V lost 0 bases and J lost 5; bases outside the gene matches: 10. The CDR3 has 17 residues. The germline CDR1 and CDR2 sequences are GTSNPN and SVGIG (reference sequence). In DNA form, the CDR3 reads TGTGCCTGGAGTGTAAATGAGACTAGCGGGAGTCGGGAGACCCAGTACTTC. It specifies CAWSVNETSGSRETQYF.

J is TRBJ1-4 and V is TRBV9; no clear D gene. The germline V gene encodes CDR1 SGDLS and CDR2 YYNGEE. V lost 2 bases, J lost 8 bases, and 16 bases lay in between. The CDR3 sequence is 15 residues long. The CDR3: CASSVKAGMGEKLFF. The CDR3 coding sequence is TGTGCCAGCAGCGTCAAGGCGGGTATGGGGGAAAAACTGTTTTTT.

V gene TRBV30 combines with J gene TRBJ2-3; maybe TRBD2 (5 bases). V lost 0 bases, J lost 0 bases, and 10 bases lay in between. Germline V CDR1 and CDR2: GTSNPN, SVGIG (reference sequence). The CDR3 length is 15 residues. CDR3 in amino acids: CAWSVDGLSTDTQYF. In nucleotides, the CDR3 is TGTGCCTGGAGTGTAGACGGACTTAGCACAGATACGCAGTATTTT.

The chain employs TRBV5-1 and TRBJ2-2; the D is unclear. The CDR3 is made up of 14 amino acids. CDR1 and CDR2 from the germline V gene are SGHRS and YFSETQ. V shed 1 base and J shed 3 bases, with 7 bases lying between them. The CDR3 reads CASSLRQDTGELFF. The CDR3 coding sequence is TGCGCCAGCAGCTTGCGGCAGGACACCGGGGAGCTGTTTTTT.

The V gene is TRBV9, the J gene TRBJ1-4; 7 bases line up with TRBD1. J gave up 0 bases and V 4 bases, and 15 bases lay outside the gene matches. The length of the CDR3 is 19 residues. Germline CDR1 is SGDLS and CDR2 is YYNGEE. In nucleotides, the CDR3 is TGTGCCAGCAGCCGTAACAGGGGCGGGCCACTTGCAACTAATGAAAAACTGTTTTTT. It yields the protein CASSRNRGGPLATNEKLFF.